The subject of this entry is one T cell receptor beta chain. The sample originates from a study of blood T cell repertoires in COVID-19. All recovered Cohort 3 donors got two negative PCRs, got clearance, or saw symptom resolution. Produced via immunoSEQ multiplex PCR; TCRdb's table is partial and in-frame only. The sample lists about 310,000 clones, approximately 89% seen once, with more than 9% in the top ten. CDR1 is DFQATT and CDR2 is SNEGSKA in the germline V gene (reference sequence). V was pared by 3 bases and J by 0 bases, with 8 bases of the junction left unmatched. The CDR3 totals 15 residues.

The rearrangement uses TRBV20-1 and TRBJ2-7; 7 bases are a match to TRBD2. The sequenced material came from PBMCs or T cells enriched from blood (not recorded which). The origin of this receptor is a woman aged 25 to 39 who had recovered from COVID-19. This chain's CDR3 is CSASTFRDYSYEQYF. CDR3 nucleotides: TGCAGTGCTAGTACTTTCCGGGACTACTCCTACGAGCAGTACTTC.